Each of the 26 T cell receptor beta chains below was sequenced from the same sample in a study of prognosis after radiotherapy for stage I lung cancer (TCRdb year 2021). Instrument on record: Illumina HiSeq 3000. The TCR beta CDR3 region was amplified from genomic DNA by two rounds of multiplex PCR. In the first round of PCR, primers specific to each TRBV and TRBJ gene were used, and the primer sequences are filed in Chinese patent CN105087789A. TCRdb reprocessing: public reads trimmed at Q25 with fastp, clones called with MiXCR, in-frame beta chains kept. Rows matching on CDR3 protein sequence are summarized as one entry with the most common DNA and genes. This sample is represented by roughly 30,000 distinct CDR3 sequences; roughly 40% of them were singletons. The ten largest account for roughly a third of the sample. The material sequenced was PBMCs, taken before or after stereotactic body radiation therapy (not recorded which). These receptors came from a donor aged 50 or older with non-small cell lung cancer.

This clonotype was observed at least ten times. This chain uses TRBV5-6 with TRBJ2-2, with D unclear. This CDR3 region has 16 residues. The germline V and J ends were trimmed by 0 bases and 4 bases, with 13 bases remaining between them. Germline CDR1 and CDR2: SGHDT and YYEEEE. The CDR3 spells CASSLGGSSSTGELFF. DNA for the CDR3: TGTGCCAGCAGCTTGGGTGGTAGCTCTAGCACCGGGGAGCTGTTTTTT.

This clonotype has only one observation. The DNA of the CDR3 is TGTGCCAGCAGTGACGGGACAGAGCAGTACTTC. Amino acid sequence: CASSDGTEQYF. V is TRBV2 and J is TRBJ2-7; D may be TRBD1 (6 bases). CDR3 length: 11 amino acids. V was pared by 3 bases and J by 7 bases, with 7 bases between. CDR1 and CDR2 (germline): SNHLY, FYNNEI.

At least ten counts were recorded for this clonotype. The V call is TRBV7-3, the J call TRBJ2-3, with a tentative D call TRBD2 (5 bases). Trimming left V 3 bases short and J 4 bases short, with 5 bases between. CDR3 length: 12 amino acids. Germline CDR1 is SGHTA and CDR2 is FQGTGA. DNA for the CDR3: TGTGCCAGCAGCTTCGGGGCAGATACGCAGTATTTT. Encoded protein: CASSFGADTQYF.

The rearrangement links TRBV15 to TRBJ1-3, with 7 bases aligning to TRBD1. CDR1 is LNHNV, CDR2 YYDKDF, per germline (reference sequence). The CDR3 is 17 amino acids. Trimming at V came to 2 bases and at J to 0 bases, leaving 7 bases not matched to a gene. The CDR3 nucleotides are TGTGCCACCAGCAGACTCGGACAGGCCGCCTCTGGAAACACCATATATTTT. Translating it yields CATSRLGQAASGNTIYF.

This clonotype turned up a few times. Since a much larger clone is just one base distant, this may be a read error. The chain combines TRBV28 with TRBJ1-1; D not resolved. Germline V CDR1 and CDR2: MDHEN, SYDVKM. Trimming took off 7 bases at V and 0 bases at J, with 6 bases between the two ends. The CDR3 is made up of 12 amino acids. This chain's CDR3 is CASMTMNTEAFF. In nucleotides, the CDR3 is TGTGCCAGCATGACTATGAACACTGAAGCTTTCTTT.

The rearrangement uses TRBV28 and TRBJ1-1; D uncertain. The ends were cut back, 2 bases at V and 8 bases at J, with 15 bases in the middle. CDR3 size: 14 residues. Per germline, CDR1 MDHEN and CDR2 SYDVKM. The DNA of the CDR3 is TGTGCCAGCAGTTTAAACGTTTTCGGCGGGGAAGCTTTCTTT. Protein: CASSLNVFGGEAFF.

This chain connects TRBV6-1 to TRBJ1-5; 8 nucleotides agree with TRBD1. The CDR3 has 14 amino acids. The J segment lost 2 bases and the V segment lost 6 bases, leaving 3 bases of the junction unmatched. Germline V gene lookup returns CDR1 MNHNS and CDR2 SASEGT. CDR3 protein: CASRTDRGNQPQHF. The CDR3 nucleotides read TGTGCCAGCAGAACGGACAGGGGCAATCAGCCCCAGCATTTT.

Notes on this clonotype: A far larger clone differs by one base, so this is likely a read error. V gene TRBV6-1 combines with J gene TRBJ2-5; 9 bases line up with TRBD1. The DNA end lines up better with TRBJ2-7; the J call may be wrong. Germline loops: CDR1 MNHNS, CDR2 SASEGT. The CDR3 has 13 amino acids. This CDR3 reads CASRSRDRDEQYF. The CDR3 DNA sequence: TGTGCCAGCAGGTCCCGGGACAGGGACGAGCAGTACTTC.

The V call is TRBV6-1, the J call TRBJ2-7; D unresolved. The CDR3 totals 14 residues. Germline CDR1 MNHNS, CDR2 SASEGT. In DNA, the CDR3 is TGTTCCATCAGTCCCGGAACTCGCTCCTACGAGCAGTACTTC. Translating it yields CSISPGTRSYEQYF.

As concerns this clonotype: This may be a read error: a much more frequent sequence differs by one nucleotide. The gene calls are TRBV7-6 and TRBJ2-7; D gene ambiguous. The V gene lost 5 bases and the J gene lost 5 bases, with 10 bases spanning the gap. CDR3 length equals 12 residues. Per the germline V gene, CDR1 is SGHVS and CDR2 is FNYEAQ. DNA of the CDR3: TGTGCCAGCAGCCCAGTCGGCAACGAGCAGTACTTC. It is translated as CASSPVGNEQYF.

The CDR3 here is CASSPKTSGNYNEQFF. The DNA of the CDR3 is TGTGCCAGCAGTCCCAAAACCAGCGGTAATTACAATGAGCAGTTCTTC. The chain employs TRBV6-1 and TRBJ2-1; D might be TRBD2 (5 bases). The CDR3 is 16 amino acids. The ends were cut back, 5 bases at V and 4 bases at J, with 18 bases in the middle. The germline gives CDR1 MNHNS, CDR2 SASEGT.

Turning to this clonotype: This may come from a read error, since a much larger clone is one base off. The CDR3 reads CASSSYKGEETQYF. CDR3 bases: TGTGCCAGCTCATCCTATAAGGGGGAAGAGACCCAGTACTTC. The chain employs TRBV18 and TRBJ2-5; D is possibly TRBD1 (6 bases). The V gene's germline CDR1 is KGHSH and CDR2 LQKENI. The CDR3 totals 14 residues. Trimming cost V 5 bases and J 3 bases, with 13 bases left between them.

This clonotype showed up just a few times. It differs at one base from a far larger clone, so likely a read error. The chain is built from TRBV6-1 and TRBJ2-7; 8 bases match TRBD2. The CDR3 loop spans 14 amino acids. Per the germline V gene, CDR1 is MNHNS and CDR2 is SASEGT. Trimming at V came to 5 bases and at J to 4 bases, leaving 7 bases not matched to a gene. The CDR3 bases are TGTGCCAGCAGTTGTGGGGCGGGGGGATACGAGCAGTACTTC. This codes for CASSCGAGGYEQYF.

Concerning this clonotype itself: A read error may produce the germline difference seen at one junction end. In DNA, the CDR3 is TGTGCCAGCAATACAGGGGGATCATATAATTCACCCCTCGACTTT. This sequence encodes CASNTGGSYNSPLDF. The J gene is TRBJ1-6, the V gene TRBV2; 8 bases align to TRBD1. This CDR3 spans 15 amino acids. Germline CDR1 and CDR2: SNHLY and FYNNEI.

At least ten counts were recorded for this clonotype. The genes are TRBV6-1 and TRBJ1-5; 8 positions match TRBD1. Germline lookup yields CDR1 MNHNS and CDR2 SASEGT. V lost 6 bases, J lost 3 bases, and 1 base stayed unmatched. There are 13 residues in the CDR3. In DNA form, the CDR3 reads TGTGCCAGCAGGACAGGGGTCAATCAGCCCCAGCATTTT. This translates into CASRTGVNQPQHF.

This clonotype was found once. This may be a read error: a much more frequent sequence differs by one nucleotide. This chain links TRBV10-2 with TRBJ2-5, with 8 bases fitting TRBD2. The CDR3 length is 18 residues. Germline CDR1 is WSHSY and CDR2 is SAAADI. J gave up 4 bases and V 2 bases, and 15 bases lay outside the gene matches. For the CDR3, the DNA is TGCGCCAGCAGTGAGAGGAAACCGGGGGGGCGGGTATTAGAGACCCAGTACTTC. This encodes CASSERKPGGRVLETQYF.

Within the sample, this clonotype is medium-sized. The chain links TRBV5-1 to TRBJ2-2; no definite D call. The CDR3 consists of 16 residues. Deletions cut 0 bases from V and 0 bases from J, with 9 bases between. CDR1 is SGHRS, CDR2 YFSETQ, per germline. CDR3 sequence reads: CASSLVPSTNTGELFF. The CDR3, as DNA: TGCGCCAGCAGCTTGGTCCCCTCCACGAACACCGGGGAGCTGTTTTTT.

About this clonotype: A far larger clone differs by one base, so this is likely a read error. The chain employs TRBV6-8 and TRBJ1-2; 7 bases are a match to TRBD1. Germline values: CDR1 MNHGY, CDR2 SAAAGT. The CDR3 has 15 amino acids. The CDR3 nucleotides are TGTGCCGGCAGTATGGAGGGGGCGCAAAACTATGGCTACACCTTC. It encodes CAGSMEGAQNYGYTF.

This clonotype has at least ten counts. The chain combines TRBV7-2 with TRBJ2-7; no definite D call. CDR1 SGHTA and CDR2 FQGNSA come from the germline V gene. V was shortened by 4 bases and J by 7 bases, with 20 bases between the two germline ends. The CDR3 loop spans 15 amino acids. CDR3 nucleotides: TGTGCCAGCAGCTCCAGACTGGGCGTTATTAAGGAGCAGTACTTC. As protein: CASSSRLGVIKEQYF.

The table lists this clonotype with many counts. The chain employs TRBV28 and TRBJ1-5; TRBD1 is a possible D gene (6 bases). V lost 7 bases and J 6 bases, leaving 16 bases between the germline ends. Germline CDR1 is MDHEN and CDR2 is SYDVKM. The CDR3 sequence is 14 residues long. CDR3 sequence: CASTKGGNTQPQHF. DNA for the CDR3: TGTGCCAGCACCAAGGGGGGCAATACTCAGCCCCAGCATTTT.

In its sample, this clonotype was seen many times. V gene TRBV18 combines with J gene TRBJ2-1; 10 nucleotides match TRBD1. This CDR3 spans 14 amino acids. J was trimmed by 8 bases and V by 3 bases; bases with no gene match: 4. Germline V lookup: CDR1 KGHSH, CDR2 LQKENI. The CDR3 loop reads CASSPLGTGDEQFF. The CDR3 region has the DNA TGTGCCAGCTCACCCCTAGGGACAGGGGATGAGCAGTTCTTC.

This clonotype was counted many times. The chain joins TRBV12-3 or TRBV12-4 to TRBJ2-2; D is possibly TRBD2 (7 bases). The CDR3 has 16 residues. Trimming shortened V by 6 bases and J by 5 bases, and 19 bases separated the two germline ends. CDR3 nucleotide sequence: TGTGCCAGCAGCCTCAGGGGCGGGGGTGGGACCGGGGAGCTGTTTTTT. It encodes CASSLRGGGGTGELFF.

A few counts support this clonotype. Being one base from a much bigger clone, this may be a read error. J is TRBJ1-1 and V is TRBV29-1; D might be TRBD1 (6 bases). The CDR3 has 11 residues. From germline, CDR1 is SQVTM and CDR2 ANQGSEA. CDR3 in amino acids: CGSTTGSEAFF. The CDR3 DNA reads TGCGGCTCCACCACAGGGTCTGAAGCTTTCTTT.

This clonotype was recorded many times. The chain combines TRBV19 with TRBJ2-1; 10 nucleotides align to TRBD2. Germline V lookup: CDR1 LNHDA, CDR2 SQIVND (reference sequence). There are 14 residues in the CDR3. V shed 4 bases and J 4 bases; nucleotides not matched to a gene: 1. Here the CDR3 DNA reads TGTGCCAGTAGTACAGCGGGAGGGTACAATGAGCAGTTCTTC. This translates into CASSTAGGYNEQFF.

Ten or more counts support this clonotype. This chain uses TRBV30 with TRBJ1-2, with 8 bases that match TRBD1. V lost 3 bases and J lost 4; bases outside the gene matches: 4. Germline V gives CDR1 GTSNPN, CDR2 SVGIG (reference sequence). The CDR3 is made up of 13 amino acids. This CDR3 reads CAWRGQGSYGYTF. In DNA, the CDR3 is TGTGCCTGGAGAGGACAGGGTTCCTATGGCTACACCTTC.

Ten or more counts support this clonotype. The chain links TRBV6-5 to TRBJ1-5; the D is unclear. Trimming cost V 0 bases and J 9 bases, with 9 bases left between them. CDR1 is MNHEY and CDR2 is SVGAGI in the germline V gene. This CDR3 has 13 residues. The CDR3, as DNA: TGTGCCAGCAGTTACTCGAACATTTCGCCCCAGCATTTT. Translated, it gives CASSYSNISPQHF.